Each of the 27 T cell receptor beta chains below was sequenced from the same sample in a study of T cells in Graves' hyperthyroidism and ophthalmopathy. Amplified regions were TCR beta CDR3 sequences from RNA transcripts. The HTBI primer set was used in a first-round RT-PCR of the TCR CDR3. TCRdb re-derived calls from the multiplex PCR reads in MiXCR, one entry per CDR3 protein. The sample includes approximately 500,000 distinct CDR3 sequences, roughly 50% of them seen just once. Sequencing was performed on peripheral blood or thyroid tissue (not recorded which). These receptors came from a woman aged 18-29 years with Graves' hyperthyroidism.

This clonotype was seen a handful of times. This rearrangement joins TRBV29-1 to TRBJ2-5, with no clear D. V was trimmed by 8 bases and J by 5 bases, leaving 6 bases between them. The CDR3 is 9 amino acids. Germline V gene lookup returns CDR1 SQVTM and CDR2 ANQGSEA. Here the CDR3 DNA reads TGCAGCTTAGGGGAGACCCAGTACTTC. Encoded protein: CSLGETQYF. Looking up the rest from reference TRBV29-1 and TRBJ2-5 gives the full variable domain: SAVISQKPSRDICQRGTSLTIQCQVDSQVTMMFWYRQQPGQSLTLIATANQGSEATYESGFVIDKFPISRPNLTFSTLTVSNMSPEDSSIYLCSLGETQYFGPGTRLLVL.

About this clonotype: The junction departs from germline at one end; a sequencing error may be responsible. This sequence joins TRBV20-1 and TRBJ2-1; D ambiguous. CDR3 length: 14 amino acids. Germline-derived CDR1 and CDR2 are DFQATT and SNEGSKA (reference sequence). DNA for the CDR3: TGTAGTGCTAGAGTGGGGTCCTCCTACAATGAGCAGTTCTTC. This codes for CSARVGSSYNEQFF.

This clonotype was seen repeatedly, ten times or more. The rearrangement joins TRBV10-3 to TRBJ2-7; TRBD1 aligns across 8 bases. J was trimmed by 3 bases and V by 0 bases; bases with no gene match: 10. The germline V gene encodes CDR1 ENHRY and CDR2 SYGVKD. The CDR3 contains 17 residues. The CDR3 loop is CAISESTLGQVGYEQYF. In DNA form, the CDR3 reads TGTGCCATCAGTGAGTCGACTCTGGGACAGGTCGGCTACGAGCAGTACTTC.

In its sample, this clonotype was seen many times. This rearrangement joins TRBV7-9 to TRBJ2-1; D possibly corresponds to TRBD1 (6 bases). Trimming stripped 3 bases from V and 2 bases from J, with 20 bases between. The CDR3 totals 18 residues. Germline values: CDR1 SEHNR, CDR2 FQNEAQ (reference sequence). CDR3 amino acids: CASSFSPGQPGPYNEQFF. For the CDR3, the DNA is TGTGCCAGCAGCTTTTCCCCAGGACAGCCGGGGCCCTACAATGAGCAGTTCTTC.

V gene TRBV20-1 combines with J gene TRBJ2-3; 15 bases fit TRBD2. Germline values: CDR1 DFQATT, CDR2 SNEGSKA (reference sequence). V dropped 0 bases and J dropped 6; count of bases not matched to a gene: 1. This CDR3 is built from 15 residues. The DNA of the CDR3 is TGCAGTGCTAGAGAGGGGACTAGCGGGAGGGATACGCAGTATTTT. Its protein product is CSAREGTSGRDTQYF.

This clonotype has a single count. The rearrangement uses TRBV6-6 and TRBJ1-5, with no clear D. Germline CDR1 and CDR2: MNHNY and SVGAGI (reference sequence). The CDR3 sequence is 10 residues long. Trimming stripped 3 bases from V and 14 bases from J, with 8 bases between. The CDR3 DNA is TGTGCCAGCAGTTATAGGCACGAGCATTTT. Protein product: CASSYRHEHF.

This clonotype has ten or more counts. The V gene is TRBV19, the J gene TRBJ1-1, with D possibly TRBD1 on 6 matching bases. Germline V gives CDR1 LNHDA, CDR2 SQIVND (reference sequence). V lost 2 bases and J 6 bases, leaving 13 bases between the germline ends. The CDR3 runs to 14 residues. CDR3 sequence (DNA): TGTGCCAGTAGTATAAAACAGGGAGCGCCTGAAGCTTTCTTT. Translation gives CASSIKQGAPEAFF.

V is TRBV20-1 and J is TRBJ2-2, with 7 nucleotides matching TRBD2. The CDR3 is 15 amino acids. V lost 2 bases to trimming and J lost 1 base; unmatched junction nucleotides: 4. CDR1 is DFQATT and CDR2 is SNEGSKA in the germline V gene (reference sequence). CDR3 protein: CSARQLAQNTGELFF. DNA of the CDR3: TGCAGTGCTAGACAACTAGCGCAGAACACCGGGGAGCTGTTTTTT.

The V and J genes are TRBV6-5 and TRBJ2-1; the D is unclear. The V and J ends lost 2 bases and 6 bases respectively, with 8 bases between them. Germline CDR1 and CDR2: MNHEY and SVGAGI. CDR3 length: 13 amino acids. The CDR3 is CASSYNLRNEQFF. The CDR3 coding sequence is TGTGCCAGCAGTTACAATCTACGCAATGAGCAGTTCTTC.

The chain uses TRBV19 and TRBJ1-3, with a tentative D call TRBD1 (5 bases). Trimming shortened V by 3 bases and J by 8 bases, and 17 bases separated the two germline ends. Per the germline V gene, CDR1 is LNHDA and CDR2 is SQIVND (reference sequence). The CDR3 has 15 residues. The CDR3, as DNA: TGTGCCAGTAGTATCCGAAAGGGGTACGCGGACACCATATATTTT. This codes for CASSIRKGYADTIYF.

Remarks on this clonotype: This may arise from a read error, as a much more abundant clone is one base away. The rearrangement uses TRBV29-1 and TRBJ2-7; D tentatively reads TRBD1 or TRBD2 (6 bases each). Germline assignment: CDR1 SQVTM and CDR2 ANQGSEA. The V end lost 7 bases, the J end lost 7 bases, and 14 bases lay between the germline ends. This CDR3 region has 11 residues. CDR3 coding DNA: TGCAGCGGACAGGACTACAATGAGCAGTACTTC. Protein product: CSGQDYNEQYF.

With regard to this clonotype: Being one base from a much bigger clone, this may be a read error. The rearrangement joins TRBV14 to TRBJ2-1, with 13 bases fitting TRBD2. Germline V CDR1 and CDR2: SGHDN, FVKESK. The CDR3 extends over 16 amino acids. With 5 bases clipped from V and 4 bases from J, the junction kept 5 bases outside the gene matches. The CDR3 reads CASSGTSGATYNEQFF. For the CDR3, the DNA is TGTGCCAGCAGCGGGACTAGCGGGGCCACTTACAATGAGCAGTTCTTC.

Worth noting for this clonotype: Likely a read error: the CDR3 ends without its conserved phenylalanine or tryptophan. The gene calls are TRBV12-3 or TRBV12-4 and TRBJ2-7; possibly TRBD1 or TRBD2 for D (5 bases each). V was cut by 6 bases and J by 0 bases, with 12 bases left in between. CDR3 length: 14 amino acids. As DNA, the CDR3 is TGTGCCAGCAGCGTAGGTGGGGGCTCCTACGAGCAGTACTCC. Protein sequence: CASSVGGGSYEQYS.

This clonotype occurred once. J is TRBJ2-7 and V is TRBV19, with no clear D. This CDR3 has 13 residues. Germline lookup yields CDR1 LNHDA and CDR2 SQIVND (reference sequence). V lost 4 bases, J lost 7 bases, and 14 bases lay in between. CDR3 region: CASSTTPGVEQYF. Here the CDR3 DNA reads TGTGCCAGTAGTACTACGCCGGGCGTTGAGCAGTACTTC. The complete variable domain, with remaining parts taken from reference TRBV19 and TRBJ2-7, reads DGGITQSPKYLFRKEGQNVTLSCEQNLNHDAMYWYRQDPGQGLRLIYYSQIVNDFQKGDIAEGYSVSREKKESFPLTVTSAQKNPTAFYLCASSTTPGVEQYFGPGTRLTVT.

This rearrangement joins TRBV5-5 to TRBJ2-7, with 8 nucleotides matching TRBD1. The CDR3 runs to 14 residues. Germline values: CDR1 SGHKS, CDR2 YYEKEE (reference sequence). The ends lost 10 bases at V and 9 bases at J; junction bases unmatched: 18. The CDR3 loop reads CACNPGQVSFGQYF. The CDR3, as DNA: TGTGCCTGCAATCCGGGACAGGTATCATTTGGGCAGTACTTC.

This clonotype was seen only a few times. CDR3: CASSPWTSGKGEQFF. In DNA, the CDR3 is TGTGCCAGCAGCCCGTGGACTAGCGGGAAAGGAGAGCAGTTCTTC. This sequence joins TRBV7-9 and TRBJ2-7; 12 bases match TRBD2. The J call is in doubt because the DNA end fits TRBJ2-1 better. CDR3 size: 15 residues. Germline lookup yields CDR1 SEHNR and CDR2 FQNEAQ (reference sequence).

The chain combines TRBV5-4 with TRBJ1-5; D call uncertain. Germline CDR1 SGHNT, CDR2 YYREEE (reference sequence). The CDR3 contains 15 residues. Trimming shortened V by 2 bases and J by 11 bases, and 20 bases separated the two germline ends. Written as DNA, the CDR3 is TGTGCCAGCAGCTTAGTCAGAGGGAGAAGGGTGACCCAGCATTTT. It codes for CASSLVRGRRVTQHF.

The rearrangement links TRBV7-9 to TRBJ2-7; 13 bases align to TRBD2. CDR3 length: 17 residues. V shed 5 bases, J shed 5 bases, and the junction held 12 bases outside the gene matches. Germline CDR1 SEHNR, CDR2 FQNEAQ (reference sequence). This chain's CDR3 is CASSPRTSGSAYDEQYF. CDR3 bases: TGTGCCAGCAGCCCCCGGACTAGCGGGAGTGCTTACGACGAGCAGTACTTC.

The J gene is TRBJ1-3, the V gene TRBV6-6; weak D call: TRBD1 (5 bases). Germline V gene data show CDR1 as MNHNY and CDR2 as SVGAGI (reference sequence). This CDR3 is built from 16 residues. The V gene lost 0 bases and the J gene lost 4 bases, with 13 bases spanning the gap. Here the CDR3 DNA reads TGTGCCAGCAGTTACTCGCAGACAGTGGAGGGAAACACCATATATTTT. The encoded protein is CASSYSQTVEGNTIYF.

V gene TRBV19 combines with J gene TRBJ2-7; TRBD1 matches at 8 bases. CDR1 is LNHDA and CDR2 is SQIVND in the germline V gene (reference sequence). The CDR3 is made up of 17 amino acids. The J segment lost 2 bases and the V segment lost 7 bases, leaving 16 bases of the junction unmatched. The CDR3 bases are TGTGCCAGTACCAAGGCAGGGGGCCTTCCCAAACCCTACGAGCAGTACTTC. This codes for CASTKAGGLPKPYEQYF.

This chain connects TRBV6-4 to TRBJ1-1, with D perhaps TRBD1 (5 bases). This CDR3 has 16 amino acids. Germline-derived CDR1 and CDR2 are MRHNA and SNTAGT. Trimming removed 2 bases at V and 0 bases at J, with 13 bases between. Written as DNA, the CDR3 is TGTGCCAGCAGTGACGGACAAAGGGTCATGAACACTGAAGCTTTCTTT. As protein: CASSDGQRVMNTEAFF.

This clonotype was detected many times. The V gene is TRBV4-3, the J gene TRBJ1-1; 8 bases agree with TRBD1. This CDR3 is built from 15 residues. The trim removed 2 bases at V and 3 bases at J, leaving 5 bases unmatched. CDR1 is LGHNA, CDR2 YSLEER, per germline. The CDR3 reads CASSQRQGTYTEAFF. CDR3 nucleotides: TGCGCCAGCAGCCAAAGACAGGGGACGTACACTGAAGCTTTCTTT.

Details on this clonotype: One junction end does not reproduce the germline sequence, and a read error may be involved. The gene calls are TRBV5-6 and TRBJ1-5; D unresolved. This CDR3 region has 13 residues. The germline CDR1 and CDR2 sequences are SGHDT and YYEEEE. The chain's CDR3 is CTSSLGLDQPQHF. The CDR3 DNA reads TGTACCAGCAGCTTGGGTTTAGATCAGCCCCAGCATTTT.

This clonotype was detected a few times. The rearrangement uses TRBV10-3 and TRBJ2-1, with 10 bases identical to TRBD2. Germline V gene lookup returns CDR1 ENHRY and CDR2 SYGVKD. The CDR3 has 15 residues. With V trimmed by 7 bases and J by 3 bases, 6 bases remained unmatched. The CDR3 sequence is CAINQAGGNYNEQFF. The DNA for the CDR3 is TGTGCCATCAACCAAGCGGGAGGGAACTACAATGAGCAGTTCTTC.

This clonotype was recorded at least ten times. The chain uses TRBV27 and TRBJ1-2, with a possible D match to TRBD1 (6 bases). Trimming removed 5 bases at V and 4 bases at J, with 14 bases between. The CDR3 loop spans 14 amino acids. Germline V CDR1 and CDR2: MNHEY, SMNVEV (reference sequence). The CDR3 sequence is CASSPRTEVYGYTF. CDR3 nucleotide sequence: TGTGCCAGCAGTCCTCGGACAGAAGTCTATGGCTACACCTTC.

This clonotype has a handful of counts. This chain joins TRBV5-6 and TRBJ2-5, with 9 bases that match TRBD1. Germline trimming cut 0 bases from V and 0 bases from J; bases unmatched to any gene: 0. This CDR3 region has 15 residues. CDR1 and CDR2 (germline): SGHDT, YYEEEE. The DNA for the CDR3 is TGTGCCAGCAGCTTGGGGGACAGGGACCAAGAGACCCAGTACTTC. This codes for CASSLGDRDQETQYF.

Comment on this clonotype: This may stem from a read error, because a much larger clone lies one nucleotide away. The rearrangement links TRBV20-1 to TRBJ2-7, with 15 positions matching TRBD2. From germline, CDR1 is DFQATT and CDR2 SNEGSKA (reference sequence). The V gene end was trimmed by 4 bases and the J gene end by 6 bases; junction bases not matched to a gene: 1. The CDR3 covers 13 residues. CDR3 in amino acids: CSAKGLAGGEQYF. The CDR3 DNA is TGCAGTGCTAAGGGACTAGCGGGAGGCGAGCAGTACTTC.